This T cell receptor beta chain was sequenced during a study of blood T cells in healthy people across ages. Together with a sample-barcoded 5' primer, a J-beta primer mix was included in a second PCR lasting about 6 to 11 cycles. Every molecule of cDNA carried a tag from a template-switch adaptor with 12 random nucleotides. TCRdb analysed the 5' RACE reads with MiXCR anew, one entry per CDR3 protein. Here the sample spans 1.5 million to 2 million distinct CDR3 sequences, about 31% being singletons. V lost 6 bases and J lost 4; bases outside the gene matches: 8. This CDR3 contains 15 residues. In regard to this clonotype: The antigen remains undetermined.

Isolated per sample were at least 7 million PBMCs. Whole-study findings and limits: The long-lived group displayed more naive CD4+ cells, plus higher diversity, than the aged donors did.

The chain employs TRBV12-3 or TRBV12-4 and TRBJ1-2; 10 positions match TRBD1. Sequenced sample: blood. This sequence was found in a woman aged 25 to 39 in good health. CDR3 sequence: CASSRDRGLGYGYTF. For the CDR3, the DNA is TGTGCCAGCAGCCGAGACAGGGGGCTGGGCTATGGCTACACCTTC.